This passage covers 32 T cell receptor beta chains from one sample sequenced in a study of blood T cell repertoires in COVID-19. The repertoire was sequenced with immunoSEQ multiplex PCR; TCRdb's copy has only in-frame clones and lacks some. The sample consists of approximately 170,000 clones, 79% of them appearing once. The specimen was PBMCs or T cells enriched from blood (not recorded which). The receptor set was obtained from a woman in her 70s in a cohort exposed to, infected with or recovered from COVID-19 (not recorded which).

The chain couples TRBV7-8 to TRBJ1-4, with TRBD1 identical over 8 bases. Germline V gene sequence: CDR1 SGHVS, CDR2 FQNEAQ. With V trimmed by 5 bases and J by 10 bases, 9 bases remained unmatched. The CDR3 has 14 residues. DNA for the CDR3: TGTGCCAGCAGCGCAGGACAGGGAGAGGGAAAACTGTTTTTT. It translates to CASSAGQGEGKLFF.

Only one count was recorded for this clone. The genes are TRBV6-5 and TRBJ1-5; 7 nucleotides align to TRBD1. The germline gives CDR1 MNHEY, CDR2 SVGAGI. J gave up 2 bases and V 6 bases, and 1 base lay outside the gene matches. The length of the CDR3 is 13 residues. The CDR3 region is CASRGTGNQPQHF. As DNA, the CDR3 is TGTGCCAGCAGAGGGACAGGCAATCAGCCCCAGCATTTT.

This rearrangement joins TRBV28 to TRBJ1-5; D remains ambiguous. This CDR3 contains 12 residues. Germline V gene sequence: CDR1 MDHEN, CDR2 SYDVKM. The CDR3 region has the DNA TGTGCTGGGAGGACTATGAATCAGCCCCAGCATTTT. It encodes CAGRTMNQPQHF. Variable domain in full (rest from reference TRBV28 and TRBJ1-5): DVKVTQSSRYLVKRTGEKVFLECVQDMDHENMFWYRQDPGLGLRLIYFSYDVKMKEKGDIPEGYSVSREKKERFSLILESASTNQTSMYLCAGRTMNQPQHFGDGTRLSIL.

The V call is TRBV27, the J call TRBJ2-5; D is uncertain. Trimming removed 4 bases from V and 5 bases from J, with 11 bases in between. The CDR3 is 13 residues long. From germline, CDR1 is MNHEY and CDR2 SMNVEV (reference sequence). The CDR3 loop is CASSSPARETQYF. In DNA, the CDR3 is TGTGCCAGCAGTTCCCCCGCACGGGAGACCCAGTACTTC.

This clone occurred a few times. V is TRBV4-2 and J is TRBJ2-3; 7 nucleotides line up with TRBD1. Unmatched junction bases numbered 7, after V lost 2 bases and J lost 5 bases. The CDR3 consists of 15 residues. The germline CDR1 and CDR2 sequences are LGHNA and YNFKEQ. CDR3 DNA sequence: TGTGCCAGCAGCCAACAAGGGGGCGCGGGAGATACGCAGTATTTT. Translation: CASSQQGGAGDTQYF.

The V gene is TRBV2, the J gene TRBJ1-3; 8 bases line up with TRBD1. Per the germline V gene, CDR1 is SNHLY and CDR2 is FYNNEI. The J segment lost 3 bases and the V segment lost 5 bases, leaving 6 bases of the junction unmatched. This CDR3 is 15 amino acids long. This chain's CDR3 is CASSFLTGGGNTIYF. The CDR3, as DNA: TGTGCCAGCAGTTTTCTTACAGGGGGTGGAAACACCATATATTTT. Looking up the rest from reference TRBV2 and TRBJ1-3 gives the full variable domain: EPEVTQTPSHQVTQMGQEVILRCVPISNHLYFYWYRQILGQKVEFLVSFYNNEISEKSEIFDDQFSVERPDGSNFTLKIRSTKLEDSAMYFCASSFLTGGGNTIYFGEGSWLTVV.

The chain links TRBV28 to TRBJ1-5; 8 nucleotides agree with TRBD1. Germline values: CDR1 MDHEN, CDR2 SYDVKM. The CDR3 extends over 15 amino acids. V lost 8 bases and J lost 6; bases outside the gene matches: 12. The CDR3 bases are TGTGCCAGCGCCTCACCCGACAGGGGTGGTCAGCCCCAGCATTTT. It yields the protein CASASPDRGGQPQHF.

The chain employs TRBV18 and TRBJ2-3, with 8 bases lining up with TRBD2. This CDR3 contains 17 residues. Germline V gives CDR1 KGHSH, CDR2 LQKENI. J was trimmed by 2 bases and V by 2 bases; bases with no gene match: 9. The CDR3 nucleotides read TGTGCCAGCTCACCATCCCAGCGGGAGTGGGCCACAGATACGCAGTATTTT. It translates to CASSPSQREWATDTQYF. Using reference TRBV18 and TRBJ2-3 for the parts outside the CDR3, the full variable domain is NAGVMQNPRHLVRRRGQEARLRCSPMKGHSHVYWYRQLPEEGLKFMVYLQKENIIDESGMPKERFSAEFPKEGPSILRIQQVVRGDSAAYFCASSPSQREWATDTQYFGPGTRLTVL.

This sequence joins TRBV5-1 and TRBJ2-3; D is perhaps TRBD1 (5 bases). This CDR3 is 14 amino acids long. CDR1 and CDR2 from the germline V gene are SGHRS and YFSETQ. V gave up 7 bases and J gave up 2 bases, with 14 bases separating them. The CDR3 spells CASRQGSHTDTQYF. Here the CDR3 DNA reads TGCGCCAGCCGGCAGGGTTCCCACACAGATACGCAGTATTTT.

The rearrangement links TRBV28 to TRBJ1-2; D is unresolved. There are 12 residues in the CDR3. V was cut by 3 bases and J by 4 bases, with 6 bases left in between. CDR1 is MDHEN and CDR2 is SYDVKM in the germline V gene. The CDR3 nucleotides are TGTGCCAGCAGTTTTCACGGCTATGGCTACACCTTC. Residues: CASSFHGYGYTF.

This clone has at least ten counts. The rearrangement links TRBV19 to TRBJ2-5; unclear D gene. V dropped 5 bases and J dropped 0 bases, with 7 bases sitting between them. The germline gives CDR1 LNHDA, CDR2 SQIVND (reference sequence). This CDR3 spans 13 amino acids. DNA for the CDR3: TGTGCCAGTAGTCCTACGTACCAAGAGACCCAGTACTTC. It is translated as CASSPTYQETQYF.

This clone was found once. The gene calls are TRBV29-1 and TRBJ2-5, with D perhaps matching TRBD1 (5 bases). The CDR3 sequence is 15 residues long. The V end was cut by 4 bases, the J end by 7 bases, with 22 bases between. Germline V gene lookup returns CDR1 SQVTM and CDR2 ANQGSEA. DNA for the CDR3: TGCAGCGTTGTAGGTTCAGGGTATAGCCTTGGGACCCAGTACTTC. Protein sequence: CSVVGSGYSLGTQYF.

This clone was seen just once. This chain connects TRBV4-2 to TRBJ1-5; possibly TRBD1 for D (5 bases). The CDR3 sequence is 16 residues long. The V gene's germline CDR1 is LGHNA and CDR2 YNFKEQ. Trimming pared 0 bases from V and 10 bases from J, leaving 19 bases between. The CDR3 protein is CASSQDLFRMQGPQHF. CDR3 DNA sequence: TGTGCCAGCAGCCAAGATCTCTTCCGCATGCAGGGTCCCCAGCATTTT.

The chain is built from TRBV24-1 and TRBJ2-1, with a tentative D call TRBD2 (5 bases). CDR1 is KGHDR and CDR2 is SFDVKD in the germline V gene. The V and J ends lost 3 bases and 12 bases respectively, with 11 bases between them. This CDR3 has 12 residues. DNA for the CDR3: TGTGCCACCAGTGATCCAGCGGCGGGGCAGTTCTTC. Translating it yields CATSDPAAGQFF.

The rearrangement joins TRBV28 to TRBJ2-3, with TRBD2 matching 10 bases. The CDR3 runs to 15 residues. V lost 6 bases and J lost 6; bases outside the gene matches: 9. Germline V gene lookup returns CDR1 MDHEN and CDR2 SYDVKM. This CDR3 reads CASSSPAGGPDTQYF. The CDR3 region has the DNA TGTGCCAGCAGCTCCCCAGCGGGAGGGCCGGATACGCAGTATTTT. Combining the CDR3 with reference TRBV28 and TRBJ2-3 gives the whole variable domain DVKVTQSSRYLVKRTGEKVFLECVQDMDHENMFWYRQDPGLGLRLIYFSYDVKMKEKGDIPEGYSVSREKKERFSLILESASTNQTSMYLCASSSPAGGPDTQYFGPGTRLTVL.

J is TRBJ2-3 and V is TRBV30, with D possibly matching TRBD1 (7 bases). Germline CDR1 is GTSNPN and CDR2 is SVGIG (reference sequence). The CDR3 runs 15 residues. The ends were cut back, 0 bases at V and 4 bases at J, with 14 bases in the middle. CDR3: CAWSVSGGKSDTQYF. DNA of the CDR3: TGTGCCTGGAGTGTATCAGGGGGGAAATCAGATACGCAGTATTTT.

V and J are TRBV28 and TRBJ1-5; TRBD1 might be the D (5 bases). Germline values: CDR1 MDHEN, CDR2 SYDVKM. Trimming left V 6 bases short and J 5 bases short, with 17 bases between. The CDR3 loop spans 15 amino acids. CDR3 sequence: CASSSRGRTDQPQHF. The CDR3, as DNA: TGTGCCAGCAGCTCCCGGGGGAGGACGGATCAGCCCCAGCATTTT.

The chain is built from TRBV7-8 and TRBJ1-4; 7 nucleotides align to TRBD1. Germline trimming cut 5 bases from V and 8 bases from J; bases unmatched to any gene: 11. Germline V gene sequence: CDR1 SGHVS, CDR2 FQNEAQ. The CDR3 extends over 15 amino acids. The DNA of the CDR3 is TGTGCCAGCAGCCGAGCTCAGGGGGGTCGGGAAAAACTGTTTTTT. Its protein product is CASSRAQGGREKLFF.

The rearrangement uses TRBV28 and TRBJ2-1, with TRBD1 as a possible D gene (5 bases). Germline CDR1 MDHEN, CDR2 SYDVKM. Deletions cut 4 bases from V and 0 bases from J, with 13 bases between. The CDR3 is 16 amino acids. CDR3 DNA: TGTGCCAGCAGTTCCCTCGACAGCCGCTCCTACAATGAGCAGTTCTTC. This translates into CASSSLDSRSYNEQFF.

V usage is TRBV28 and J usage is TRBJ2-7; weak D call: TRBD2 (5 bases). The V end was cut by 7 bases, the J end by 3 bases, with 13 bases between. Germline values: CDR1 MDHEN, CDR2 SYDVKM. The CDR3 is made up of 13 amino acids. The CDR3, as DNA: TGTGCCAGCATGGACGGACTCTACTACGAGCAGTACTTC. This gives the protein CASMDGLYYEQYF.

The CDR3 spells CASSTGRGQPQHF. The CDR3 DNA sequence: TGTGCCAGCAGCACAGGGCGGGGGCAGCCCCAGCATTTT. The chain has TRBV11-2 and TRBJ1-5; maybe TRBD1 (6 bases). CDR1 SGHAT and CDR2 FQNNGV come from the germline V gene. Trimming stripped 5 bases from V and 7 bases from J, with 12 bases between. This CDR3 spans 13 amino acids.

This sequence joins TRBV28 and TRBJ1-5; D call uncertain. With 3 bases removed from V and 4 bases from J, the gap between germline ends came to 10 bases. Germline values: CDR1 MDHEN, CDR2 SYDVKM. CDR3 length: 14 amino acids. This chain's CDR3 is CASSFSGANQPQHF. The CDR3 nucleotides read TGTGCCAGCAGTTTCTCGGGTGCGAATCAGCCCCAGCATTTT.

This clone has only one observation. V gene TRBV6-5 combines with J gene TRBJ2-7; D is unresolved. Trimming shortened V by 6 bases and J by 1 base, and 7 bases separated the two germline ends. Germline CDR1 and CDR2: MNHEY and SVGAGI. The CDR3 consists of 12 residues. The CDR3 loop reads CASRAKSYEQYF. In nucleotides, the CDR3 is TGTGCCAGCAGAGCAAAATCCTACGAGCAGTACTTC.

This clone was detected a few times. The chain carries TRBV30 and TRBJ2-7; 15 bases match TRBD2. This CDR3 spans 13 amino acids. Per germline, CDR1 GTSNPN and CDR2 SVGIG (reference sequence). Trimming at V came to 8 bases and at J to 4 bases, leaving 3 bases not matched to a gene. The CDR3 DNA is TGTGCCCACGGGACTAGCGGGGGGTACGAGCAGTACTTC. Translation gives CAHGTSGGYEQYF. Variable domain in full (rest from reference TRBV30 and TRBJ2-7): SQTIHQWPATLVQPVGSPLSLECTVEGTSNPNLYWYRQAAGRGLQLLFYSVGIGQISSEVPQNLSASRPQDRQFILSSKKLLLSDSGFYLCAHGTSGGYEQYFGPGTRLTVT.

The chain recombines TRBV7-9 with TRBJ2-7; 10 bases are a match to TRBD1. Trimming took 5 bases from V and 2 from J; bases not matched to a gene: 12. The CDR3 extends over 17 amino acids. Germline values: CDR1 SEHNR, CDR2 FQNEAQ (reference sequence). The CDR3 region has the DNA TGTGCCAGCAGCCCCGGGACAGGGGCGTTTGTGGCCTACGAGCAGTACTTC. This translates into CASSPGTGAFVAYEQYF.

This clone has only a few counts. This rearrangement joins TRBV10-3 to TRBJ2-2, with 7 bases aligning to TRBD2. Germline values: CDR1 ENHRY, CDR2 SYGVKD. The CDR3 contains 16 residues. Trimming took 4 bases from V and 1 from J; bases not matched to a gene: 6. The CDR3 spells CAISALAVLNTGELFF. DNA for the CDR3: TGTGCCATCAGTGCGCTAGCGGTCCTGAACACCGGGGAGCTGTTTTTT.

The genes are TRBV28 and TRBJ1-5; 9 bases fit TRBD1. Trimming removed 3 bases from V and 1 base from J; junction bases left unmatched: 13. The CDR3 runs to 19 residues. CDR1 and CDR2 (germline): MDHEN, SYDVKM. The CDR3 region is CASSFGTGTGYRSNQPQHF. The CDR3 DNA follows: TGTGCCAGCAGTTTTGGGACCGGGACAGGGTATAGAAGCAATCAGCCCCAGCATTTT.

This sequence joins TRBV7-9 and TRBJ1-1, with unresolved D. This CDR3 region has 14 residues. Germline CDR1 and CDR2: SEHNR and FQNEAQ (reference sequence). V gave up 5 bases and J gave up 0 bases, with 10 bases separating them. The DNA of the CDR3 is TGTGCCAGCAGCCCACGAGTGCTGAACACTGAAGCTTTCTTT. As protein: CASSPRVLNTEAFF.

The rearrangement uses TRBV5-1 and TRBJ2-1; 11 bases agree with TRBD2. Germline CDR1 reads SGHRS; CDR2 reads YFSETQ. This CDR3 is built from 16 residues. V was pared by 2 bases and J by 6 bases, with 7 bases of the junction left unmatched. CDR3 nucleotides: TGCGCCAGCAGCTTACCCAGACTAGCGGGAAGCAATGAGCAGTTCTTC. This sequence encodes CASSLPRLAGSNEQFF.

V usage is TRBV5-1 and J usage is TRBJ2-3; TRBD2 aligns across 12 bases. The germline CDR1 and CDR2 sequences are SGHRS and YFSETQ. V was pared by 0 bases and J by 5 bases, with 1 base of the junction left unmatched. This CDR3 contains 15 residues. The CDR3 sequence is CASSLVLAGGDTQYF. CDR3 in DNA: TGCGCCAGCAGCTTGGTACTAGCGGGAGGAGATACGCAGTATTTT.

The chain recombines TRBV28 with TRBJ2-7; 11 bases line up with TRBD1. The J segment lost 7 bases and the V segment lost 6 bases, leaving 8 bases of the junction unmatched. The CDR3 has 14 residues. Germline V gene data show CDR1 as MDHEN and CDR2 as SYDVKM. In DNA, the CDR3 is TGTGCCAGCAGCCTTACCGGGACAGGGGGAGAGCAGTACTTC. As protein: CASSLTGTGGEQYF.

The chain links TRBV28 to TRBJ2-3, with 11 nucleotides matching TRBD2. With V trimmed by 10 bases and J by 4 bases, 7 bases remained unmatched. CDR3 length equals 14 residues. The germline gives CDR1 MDHEN, CDR2 SYDVKM. The CDR3 DNA is TGTGCCACTACGCTAGCGGGAGGTGCAGATACGCAGTATTTT. Protein product: CATTLAGGADTQYF. Looking up the rest from reference TRBV28 and TRBJ2-3 gives the full variable domain: DVKVTQSSRYLVKRTGEKVFLECVQDMDHENMFWYRQDPGLGLRLIYFSYDVKMKEKGDIPEGYSVSREKKERFSLILESASTNQTSMYLCATTLAGGADTQYFGPGTRLTVL.